What follows are 9 T cell receptor beta chains derived from one specimen sequenced in a study of breast tumors, draining lymph nodes, adjacent tissues. The lymph nodes were axillary draining lymph nodes from breast cancer patients. One entry per CDR3 protein, called by TCRdb with MiXCR from the multiplex PCR reads. The profile shows about 89,000 distinct CDR3 sequences, around 29% of them singletons. The source material was axillary lymph node tissue. These receptor sequences come from a female donor with breast cancer. Some clones in this sample may be carry-over from other donors' samples.

The sample holds many counts of this clonotype. The chain is built from TRBV5-8 and TRBJ1-2, with a weak D call TRBD1 (5 bases). CDR3 length: 14 amino acids. Per germline, CDR1 SGHTS and CDR2 YDEGEE. Between the trimmed V and J ends, which lost 4 bases and 6 bases, there was a span of 16 bases. CDR3 coding DNA: TGTGCCAGCAGCCCCCGGGGGGACGGGGATGGCTACACCTTC. Residues: CASSPRGDGDGYTF.

This clonotype was counted ten times or more. This chain joins TRBV7-9 and TRBJ2-1; D gene uncertain. CDR1 SEHNR and CDR2 FQNEAQ come from the germline V gene (reference sequence). V was pared by 5 bases and J by 4 bases, with 9 bases between. The CDR3 sequence is 13 residues long. CDR3 DNA: TGTGCCAGCAGCCCCCTGGGATACAATGAGCAGTTCTTC. It codes for CASSPLGYNEQFF.

This clonotype was detected ten times or more. In DNA, the CDR3 is TGCGCCAGCAGCCAAGATCTGTGGGTTGGCTACACCTTC. Protein sequence: CASSQDLWVGYTF. This sequence joins TRBV4-3 and TRBJ1-2; D unresolved. This CDR3 is built from 13 residues. V was pared by 0 bases and J by 7 bases, with 9 bases between. Germline CDR1 is LGHNA and CDR2 is YSLEER.

This clonotype was picked up a small number of times. V gene TRBV7-2 combines with J gene TRBJ1-1; D is possibly TRBD1 (6 bases). The CDR3 has 15 residues. Trimming took 1 base from V and 0 from J, leaving 9 bases between them. Germline V gives CDR1 SGHTA, CDR2 FQGNSA. The CDR3 sequence: CASSLVGGMNTEAFF. Written as DNA, the CDR3 is TGTGCCAGCAGCTTAGTCGGGGGCATGAACACTGAAGCTTTCTTT.

This clonotype has at least ten counts. This rearrangement joins TRBV2 to TRBJ2-3; D may be TRBD1 or TRBD2 (5 bases each). Per the germline V gene, CDR1 is SNHLY and CDR2 is FYNNEI. Trimming removed 5 bases at V and 1 base at J, with 10 bases between. The CDR3 runs to 14 residues. CDR3 DNA: TGTGCCAGCAGTCGGAGAGGGGGCACAGATACGCAGTATTTT. Its protein product is CASSRRGGTDTQYF.

This clonotype has ten or more counts. A read error may explain this, as a much larger clone is one base away. The rearrangement links TRBV7-3 to TRBJ1-2; the D is unclear. Trimming shortened V by 2 bases and J by 3 bases, and 25 bases separated the two germline ends. In germline, CDR1 is SGHTA, CDR2 FQGTGA. CDR3 size: 19 residues. The CDR3 sequence: CASSLYAPYEKSLHYGYTF. The CDR3, as DNA: TGTGCCAGCAGCTTATACGCCCCCTACGAGAAGTCCTTGCACTATGGCTACACCTTC.

The chain couples TRBV15 to TRBJ2-3; 11 bases map to TRBD2. V was pared by 3 bases and J by 1 base, with 0 bases of the junction left unmatched. Germline V gene data show CDR1 as LNHNV and CDR2 as YYDKDF (reference sequence). The CDR3 is 15 amino acids. In nucleotides, the CDR3 is TGTGCCACCAGCAGGGGACTAGCGGGCACAGATACGCAGTATTTT. Encoded protein: CATSRGLAGTDTQYF.

This clonotype has at least ten counts. V and J are TRBV2 and TRBJ2-3; TRBD1 might be the D (5 bases). V was trimmed by 4 bases and J by 4 bases, leaving 15 bases between them. CDR3 length equals 15 residues. CDR1 is SNHLY and CDR2 is FYNNEI in the germline V gene. Written as DNA, the CDR3 is TGTGCCAGCAGTGTCCTAGGGGCAGGGCCAGATACGCAGTATTTT. It yields the protein CASSVLGAGPDTQYF.

About this clonotype: This may be a read error, as it is one base from a much larger clone. The CDR3 region is CASSLSLGLAGGGTGELLF. CDR3 coding DNA: TGTGCCAGCAGTTTATCATTGGGACTAGCGGGAGGCGGCACCGGGGAGCTGCTTTTT. V gene TRBV12-3 or TRBV12-4 combines with J gene TRBJ2-2, with 15 bases lining up with TRBD2. This CDR3 is built from 19 residues.